The text below deals with one T cell receptor beta chain. No antigen is known for it. The sample comes from a study of CD8+ T cells in alopecia areata. Study-level points and caveats: The study found higher clonality in lesional than normal scalp, especially in alopecia totalis/universalis.

Between the trimmed V and J ends, which lost 5 bases and 0 bases, there was a span of 26 bases. The CDR3 consists of 20 residues. CDR1 and CDR2 (germline): MDHEN, SYDVKM. TCR sequencing used cDNA made by reverse transcription of extracted RNA. This table comes from immunoSEQ multiplex PCR, and its TCRdb copy is limited to in-frame clones, with some not included. The table has 45,000 to 70,000 clones, around 96% seen once. Collection of lesional scalp punch biopsies and peripheral blood was performed in alopecia areata patients. Cell sorting on a FACSAria was used to separate CD4+ and CD8+ T cells from the PBMCs.

The receptor's source is a human donor with alopecia areata. The starting material was CD8+ T cells sorted from blood, obtained at week 0. The chain couples TRBV28 to TRBJ2-1, with a tentative D call TRBD2 (7 bases). CDR3 amino acids: CASSTPPTGTNFDSYNEQFF. The CDR3 coding sequence is TGTGCCAGCAGTACCCCGCCCACAGGGACTAACTTTGACTCCTACAATGAGCAGTTCTTC. Full variable domain (rest looked up from reference TRBV28 and TRBJ2-1): DVKVTQSSRYLVKRTGEKVFLECVQDMDHENMFWYRQDPGLGLRLIYFSYDVKMKEKGDIPEGYSVSREKKERFSLILESASTNQTSMYLCASSTPPTGTNFDSYNEQFFGPGTRLTVL.